These 23 T cell receptor beta chains originate from one sample sequenced in a study of T cells in Graves' hyperthyroidism and ophthalmopathy. Authors of the study amplified TCR beta CDR3 regions from RNA transcripts. When the TCR CDR3 underwent first-round RT-PCR, the HTBI primer set was used. TCRdb re-derived calls from the multiplex PCR reads in MiXCR, one entry per CDR3 protein. The table shows around 760,000 distinct CDR3 sequences, with approximately 36% occurring only once. Sequenced sample: blood. The receptors were gathered from a woman between 40 and 50 years old with Graves' hyperthyroidism.

This clonotype was picked up many times. The rearrangement uses TRBV7-2 and TRBJ1-5; 7 bases agree with TRBD1. The trim removed 5 bases at V and 6 bases at J, leaving 7 bases unmatched. Per germline, CDR1 SGHTA and CDR2 FQGNSA. There are 14 residues in the CDR3. The CDR3 is CASSPTGQGQPQHF. For the CDR3, the DNA is TGTGCCAGCAGCCCGACAGGGCAGGGTCAGCCCCAGCATTTT.

This chain joins TRBV28 and TRBJ2-7; D not resolved. Looked up from germline, CDR1 is MDHEN and CDR2 is SYDVKM. This CDR3 has 14 amino acids. V shed 5 bases and J shed 2 bases, with 13 bases lying between them. The CDR3, as DNA: TGTGCCAGCAGTCGACCCGAGATCCCCTACGAGCAGTACTTC. Its translation: CASSRPEIPYEQYF.

The chain uses TRBV12-3 or TRBV12-4 and TRBJ1-5, with no clear D. The CDR3 extends over 16 amino acids. Trimming left V 3 bases short and J 0 bases short, with 12 bases between. As DNA, the CDR3 is TGTGCCAGCAGTTTCGAGGGCTTTTTTAGCAATCAGCCCCAGCATTTT. Its protein is CASSFEGFFSNQPQHF.

The V and J genes are TRBV2 and TRBJ1-4; 9 positions match TRBD1. Germline V lookup: CDR1 SNHLY, CDR2 FYNNEI. Trimming removed 8 bases from V and 8 bases from J; junction bases left unmatched: 6. CDR3 length: 13 residues. CDR3 amino acids: CASCRQGGEKLFF. The CDR3 nucleotides are TGTGCCAGCTGTAGACAGGGGGGCGAAAAACTGTTTTTT. The whole variable domain, remainder taken from reference TRBV2 and TRBJ1-4, is EPEVTQTPSHQVTQMGQEVILRCVPISNHLYFYWYRQILGQKVEFLVSFYNNEISEKSEIFDDQFSVERPDGSNFTLKIRSTKLEDSAMYFCASCRQGGEKLFFGSGTQLSVL.

This clonotype was counted at least ten times. The CDR3 nucleotides read TGTGCCAGCAGTCACCCCATAGGGACTACCAACTCTGGGGCCAACGTCCTGACTTTC. Residues: CASSHPIGTTNSGANVLTF. The V and J genes are TRBV6-2 or TRBV6-3 and TRBJ2-6, with TRBD2 identical over 7 bases. Germline assignment: CDR1 MNHEY and CDR2 SVGEGT. The V gene end was trimmed by 5 bases and the J gene end by 0 bases; junction bases not matched to a gene: 13. The CDR3 is 19 amino acids.

Only one count was recorded for this clonotype. This may come from a read error, since a much larger clone is one base off. The V gene is TRBV7-2, the J gene TRBJ1-1, with unresolved D. V dropped 5 bases and J dropped 4 bases, with 14 bases sitting between them. CDR3 length: 14 residues. Germline CDR1 is SGHTA and CDR2 is FQGNSA. CDR3 sequence: CASSRLEGGTEAFF. The DNA of the CDR3 is TGTGCCAGCAGCCGCTTAGAGGGAGGCACTGAAGCTTTCTTT. The whole variable domain, remainder taken from reference TRBV7-2 and TRBJ1-1, is GAGVSQSPSNKVTEKGKDVELRCDPISGHTALYWYRQSLGQGLEFLIYFQGNSAPDKSGLPSDRFSAERTGGSVSTLTIQRTQQEDSAVYLCASSRLEGGTEAFFGQGTRLTVV.

In this sample, this clonotype turned up a few times. The chain is built from TRBV13 and TRBJ2-7, with TRBD2 as a possible D gene (6 bases). The CDR3 sequence is 16 residues long. Germline CDR1 and CDR2: PRHDT and FYEKMQ (reference sequence). V lost 5 bases to trimming and J lost 3 bases, with 20 bases between them. CDR3 region: CASSRLEGRSVYEQYF. The DNA for the CDR3 is TGTGCCAGCAGCCGCTTGGAGGGAAGGAGTGTCTACGAGCAGTACTTC.

This clonotype has a count of ten or more. The chain links TRBV6-2 or TRBV6-3 to TRBJ1-5; D is possibly TRBD1 (5 bases). This CDR3 contains 14 residues. V shed 6 bases and J shed 7 bases, with 16 bases lying between them. Germline CDR1 reads MNHEY; CDR2 reads SVGEGT. This CDR3 is CASSAGNVWQPQHF. The CDR3 DNA follows: TGTGCCAGCAGCGCAGGGAACGTTTGGCAGCCCCAGCATTTT.

This clonotype was observed many times. This chain links TRBV29-1 with TRBJ2-5; 8 positions match TRBD1. CDR1 and CDR2 from the germline V gene are SQVTM and ANQGSEA. The CDR3 sequence is 13 residues long. Trimming at V came to 6 bases and at J to 4 bases, leaving 7 bases not matched to a gene. The CDR3 sequence: CSVLQGVGETQYF. DNA for the CDR3: TGCAGCGTACTACAGGGGGTTGGAGAGACCCAGTACTTC. The full variable domain, with the rest looked up from reference TRBV29-1 and TRBJ2-5, is SAVISQKPSRDICQRGTSLTIQCQVDSQVTMMFWYRQQPGQSLTLIATANQGSEATYESGFVIDKFPISRPNLTFSTLTVSNMSPEDSSIYLCSVLQGVGETQYFGPGTRLLVL.

The chain uses TRBV29-1 and TRBJ1-5; D is uncertain. The CDR3 runs 12 residues. The germline CDR1 and CDR2 sequences are SQVTM and ANQGSEA. V lost 4 bases and J 2 bases, leaving 6 bases between the germline ends. The CDR3 loop is CSVVPGNQPQHF. The CDR3, as DNA: TGCAGCGTTGTGCCAGGCAATCAGCCCCAGCATTTT.

This clonotype has more than one count but fewer than ten. This chain uses TRBV6-1 with TRBJ2-5; D is perhaps TRBD1 (5 bases). Trimming shortened V by 5 bases and J by 4 bases, and 14 bases separated the two germline ends. The CDR3 extends over 14 amino acids. CDR1 is MNHNS and CDR2 is SASEGT in the germline V gene. The CDR3 loop reads CASSSRTFTETQYF. In nucleotides, the CDR3 is TGTGCCAGCAGTTCCCGGACATTTACAGAGACCCAGTACTTC.

This clonotype was recorded at least ten times. The chain carries TRBV7-6 and TRBJ1-4; no clear D. There are 16 residues in the CDR3. In germline, CDR1 is SGHVS, CDR2 FNYEAQ. Trimming took 0 bases from V and 7 from J, leaving 15 bases between them. CDR3 nucleotides: TGTGCCAGCAGCTTAGCACCCTCCCGTGATGGTGAAAAACTGTTTTTT. Translated, it gives CASSLAPSRDGEKLFF.

This clonotype was seen repeatedly, ten times or more. The chain has TRBV20-1 and TRBJ1-6; possible D gene TRBD1, 5 bases. Trimming shortened V by 3 bases and J by 9 bases, and 15 bases separated the two germline ends. The CDR3 consists of 14 residues. Germline CDR1 is DFQATT and CDR2 is SNEGSKA (reference sequence). CDR3 in amino acids: CSASPGRDTSPLHF. For the CDR3, the DNA is TGCAGTGCTAGCCCCGGCAGGGATACTTCACCCCTCCACTTT.

With regard to this clonotype: Being one base from a much bigger clone, this may be a read error. The CDR3 loop is CATSGVQYGYTF. CDR3 in DNA: TGTGCAACTTCGGGAGTTCAGTATGGCTACACCTTC. The gene calls are TRBV19 and TRBJ1-2; D gene uncertain. This CDR3 is built from 12 residues. In germline, CDR1 is LNHDA, CDR2 SQIVND (reference sequence).

This clonotype was recorded many times. The CDR3 DNA is TGTGCCAGCTTCAGCCCGAATGGCTACACCTTC. Protein sequence: CASFSPNGYTF. This chain uses TRBV5-4 with TRBJ1-2, with D unresolved. V lost 7 bases to trimming and J lost 6 bases, with 10 bases between them. Germline V lookup: CDR1 SGHNT, CDR2 YYREEE (reference sequence). The CDR3 is 11 residues long.

A remark on this clonotype: A read error is possible here, since a much larger clone lies one base away. This chain uses TRBV20-1 with TRBJ2-7; D may correspond to TRBD1 or TRBD2 (5 bases each). CDR1 and CDR2 (germline): DFQATT, SNEGSKA (reference sequence). This CDR3 is built from 13 residues. The V end was cut by 3 bases, the J end by 9 bases, with 18 bases between. The CDR3 DNA reads TGCAGTGCTAGGCGGCAGAGCCGGGGCGGGCAGTACTTC. Protein product: CSARRQSRGGQYF.

V usage is TRBV6-1 and J usage is TRBJ1-2, with D possibly matching TRBD1 (5 bases). The germline gives CDR1 MNHNS, CDR2 SASEGT. The CDR3 runs to 15 residues. The V and J ends lost 3 bases and 4 bases respectively, with 15 bases between them. The CDR3 protein is CASSDVARDPYGYTF. DNA of the CDR3: TGTGCCAGCAGTGACGTAGCGCGGGACCCCTATGGCTACACCTTC.

In its sample, this clonotype was seen many times. The gene calls are TRBV19 and TRBJ2-2; TRBD1 or TRBD2 may be the D gene (5 bases each). This CDR3 is 15 amino acids long. The V gene's germline CDR1 is LNHDA and CDR2 SQIVND (reference sequence). The V gene lost 5 bases and the J gene lost 2 bases, with 12 bases spanning the gap. This chain's CDR3 is CASSPRDRNTGELFF. In nucleotides, the CDR3 is TGTGCCAGTAGTCCCCGGGACCGAAACACCGGGGAGCTGTTTTTT.

Concerning this clonotype itself: A read error may produce the germline difference seen at one junction end. The rearrangement joins TRBV6-6 to TRBJ2-5, with D uncertain. The CDR3 totals 9 residues. Germline values: CDR1 MNHNY, CDR2 SVGAGI (reference sequence). Written as DNA, the CDR3 is TGTGCCAGCAGCCCGACCGAGTACTTC. This sequence encodes CASSPTEYF.

This clonotype was counted many times. The chain has TRBV5-6 and TRBJ2-7; D is possibly TRBD1 (7 bases). The ends were cut back, 0 bases at V and 6 bases at J, with 13 bases in the middle. Germline loops: CDR1 SGHDT, CDR2 YYEEEE. The CDR3 sequence is 14 residues long. CDR3 region: CASSLDAGGGEQYF. In DNA form, the CDR3 reads TGTGCCAGCAGCTTGGATGCAGGGGGAGGCGAGCAGTACTTC. Full variable domain (missing parts from reference TRBV5-6 and TRBJ2-7): DAGVTQSPTHLIKTRGQQVTLRCSPKSGHDTVSWYQQALGQGPQFIFQYYEEEERQRGNFPDRFSGHQFPNYSSELNVNALLLGDSALYLCASSLDAGGGEQYFGPGTRLTVT.

The genes are TRBV7-2 and TRBJ1-2; 8 nucleotides align to TRBD1. J gave up 7 bases and V 5 bases, and 9 bases lay outside the gene matches. Germline V gene lookup returns CDR1 SGHTA and CDR2 FQGNSA. The CDR3 is made up of 14 amino acids. The CDR3 loop reads CASSPGDRPSGYTF. The CDR3 bases are TGTGCCAGCAGCCCGGGGGACAGGCCGAGTGGCTACACCTTC.

J is TRBJ1-3 and V is TRBV6-1, with 7 bases that match TRBD1. Trimming removed 6 bases from V and 0 bases from J; junction bases left unmatched: 11. The CDR3 contains 17 residues. The germline CDR1 and CDR2 sequences are MNHNS and SASEGT. CDR3 residues: CASRRDRDRASGNTIYF. The DNA of the CDR3 is TGTGCCAGCAGGCGTGACAGGGACCGCGCCTCTGGAAACACCATATATTTT.

This clonotype appeared many times. V gene TRBV10-1 combines with J gene TRBJ1-3; no reliable D call. The CDR3 has 14 amino acids. Germline V lookup: CDR1 WNHNN, CDR2 SYGVQD (reference sequence). V gave up 6 bases and J gave up 2 bases, with 11 bases separating them. The CDR3 loop is CASRSGHPGNTIYF. The DNA for the CDR3 is TGCGCCAGCAGATCTGGTCATCCTGGAAACACCATATATTTT.